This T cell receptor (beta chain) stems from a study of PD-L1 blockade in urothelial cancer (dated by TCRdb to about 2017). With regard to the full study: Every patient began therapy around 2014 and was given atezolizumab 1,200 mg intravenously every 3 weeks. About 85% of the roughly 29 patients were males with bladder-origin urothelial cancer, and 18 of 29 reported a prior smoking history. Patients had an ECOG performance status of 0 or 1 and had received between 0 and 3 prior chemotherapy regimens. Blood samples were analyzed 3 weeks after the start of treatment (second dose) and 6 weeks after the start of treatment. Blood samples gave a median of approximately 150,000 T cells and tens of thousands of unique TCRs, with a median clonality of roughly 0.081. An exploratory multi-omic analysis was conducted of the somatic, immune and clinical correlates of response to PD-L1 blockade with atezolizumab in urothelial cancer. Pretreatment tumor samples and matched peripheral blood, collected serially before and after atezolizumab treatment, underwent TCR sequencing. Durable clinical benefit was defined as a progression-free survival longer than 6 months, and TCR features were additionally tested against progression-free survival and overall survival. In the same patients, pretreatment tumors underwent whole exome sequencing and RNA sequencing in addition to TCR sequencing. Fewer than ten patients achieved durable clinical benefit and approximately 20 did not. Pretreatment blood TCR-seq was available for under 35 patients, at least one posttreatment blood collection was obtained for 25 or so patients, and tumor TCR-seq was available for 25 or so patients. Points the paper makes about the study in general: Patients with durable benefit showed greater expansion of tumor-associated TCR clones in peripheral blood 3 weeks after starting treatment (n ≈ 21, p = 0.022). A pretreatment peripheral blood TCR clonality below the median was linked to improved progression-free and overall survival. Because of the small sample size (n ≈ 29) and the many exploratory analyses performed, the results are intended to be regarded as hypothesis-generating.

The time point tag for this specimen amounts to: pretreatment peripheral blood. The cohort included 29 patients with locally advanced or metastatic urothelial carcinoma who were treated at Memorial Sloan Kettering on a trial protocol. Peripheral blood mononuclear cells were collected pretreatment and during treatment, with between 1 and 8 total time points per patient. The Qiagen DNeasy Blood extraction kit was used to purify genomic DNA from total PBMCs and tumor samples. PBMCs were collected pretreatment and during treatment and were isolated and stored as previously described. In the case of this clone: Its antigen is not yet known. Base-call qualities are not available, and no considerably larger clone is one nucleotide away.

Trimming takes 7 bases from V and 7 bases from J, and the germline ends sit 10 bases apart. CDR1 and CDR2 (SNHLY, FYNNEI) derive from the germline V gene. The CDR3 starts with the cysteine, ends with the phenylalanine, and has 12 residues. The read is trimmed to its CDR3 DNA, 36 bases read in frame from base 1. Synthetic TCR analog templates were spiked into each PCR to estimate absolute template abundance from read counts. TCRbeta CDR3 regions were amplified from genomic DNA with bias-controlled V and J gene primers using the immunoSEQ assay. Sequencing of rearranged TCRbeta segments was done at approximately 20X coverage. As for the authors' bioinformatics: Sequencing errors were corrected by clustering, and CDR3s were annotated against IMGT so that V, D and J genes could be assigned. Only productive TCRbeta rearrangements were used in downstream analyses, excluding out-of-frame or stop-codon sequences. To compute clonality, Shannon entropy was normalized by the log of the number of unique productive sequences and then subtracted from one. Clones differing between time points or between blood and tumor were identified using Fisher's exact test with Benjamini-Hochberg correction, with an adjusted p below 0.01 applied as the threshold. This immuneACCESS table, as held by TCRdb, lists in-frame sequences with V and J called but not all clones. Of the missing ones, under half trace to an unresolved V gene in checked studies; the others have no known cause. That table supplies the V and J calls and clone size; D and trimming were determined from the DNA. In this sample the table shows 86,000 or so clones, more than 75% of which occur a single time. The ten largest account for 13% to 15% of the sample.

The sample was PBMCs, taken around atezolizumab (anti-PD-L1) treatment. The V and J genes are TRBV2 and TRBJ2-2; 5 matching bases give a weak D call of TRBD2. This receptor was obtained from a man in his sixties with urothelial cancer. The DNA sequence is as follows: TGTGCCAGCAATGAGGGCCACGGGGAGCTGTTTTTT. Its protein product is CASNEGHGELFF.